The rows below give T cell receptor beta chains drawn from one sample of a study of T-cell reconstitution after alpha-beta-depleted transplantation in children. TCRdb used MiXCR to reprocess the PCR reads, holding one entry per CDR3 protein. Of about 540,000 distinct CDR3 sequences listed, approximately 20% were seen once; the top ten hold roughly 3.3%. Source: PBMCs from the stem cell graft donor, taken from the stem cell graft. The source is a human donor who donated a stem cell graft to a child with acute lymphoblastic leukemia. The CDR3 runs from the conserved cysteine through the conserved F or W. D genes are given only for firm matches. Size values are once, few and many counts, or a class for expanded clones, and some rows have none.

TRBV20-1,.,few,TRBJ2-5,CSARGQPKIQETQYF,TGCAGTGCCCGCGGACAGCCGAAGATCCAAGAGACCCAGTACTTC
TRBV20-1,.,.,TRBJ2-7,CSARAEGSYEQYF,TGCAGTGCTCGGGCGGAGGGCTCCTACGAGCAGTACTTC
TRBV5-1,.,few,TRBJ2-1,CASSLAQENNEQFF,TGCGCCAGCAGCTTGGCTCAGGAGAACAATGAGCAGTTCTTC
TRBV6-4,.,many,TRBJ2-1,CASSDSNGGDEQFF,TGTGCCAGCAGTGACTCGAACGGGGGCGATGAGCAGTTCTTC
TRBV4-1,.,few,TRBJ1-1,CASSQVEAGRRPEAFF,TGCGCCAGCAGCCAAGTCGAAGCGGGGAGACGGCCAGAAGCTTTCTTT
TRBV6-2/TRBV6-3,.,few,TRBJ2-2,CASSWPSEVIRELFF,TGTGCCAGCAGTTGGCCCTCGGAAGTAATCCGGGAGCTGTTTTTT
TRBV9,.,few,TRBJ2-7,CASSLILEQYF,TGTGCCAGCAGCCTTATTCTTGAGCAGTACTTC
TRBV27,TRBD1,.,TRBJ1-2,CASSFSTTGLGDGYTF,TGTGCCAGCAGTTTCAGCACGACAGGGTTAGGAGATGGCTACACCTTC
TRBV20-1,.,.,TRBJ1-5,CSALSPYSNQPQHF,TGCAGTGCTCTCAGTCCCTATAGCAATCAGCCCCAGCATTTT
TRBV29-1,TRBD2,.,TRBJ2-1,CSGAGTSGSNEQFF,TGCAGCGGCGCCGGGACTAGCGGGAGCAATGAGCAGTTCTTC
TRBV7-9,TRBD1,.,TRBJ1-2,CASSLTGDPYGYTF,TGTGCCAGCAGCCTTACAGGGGACCCCTATGGCTACACCTTC
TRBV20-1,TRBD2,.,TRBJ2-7,CSARPRTSGGPYEQYF,TGCAGTGCTAGACCTAGGACTAGCGGGGGCCCCTACGAGCAGTACTTC
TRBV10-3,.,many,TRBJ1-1,CAISATTDLNTEAFF,TGTGCCATCAGTGCGACGACGGACTTGAACACTGAAGCTTTCTTT